This T cell receptor beta chain was captured in a study of cytomegalovirus exposure and HLA in healthy donors. The overall study: Among about 179 million T cells, an earlier analysis found 90 million to 130 million unique TCR beta sequences.

CDR3 size: 14 residues. Germline V gene lookup returns CDR1 MNHEY and CDR2 SVGAGI. The V and J ends lost 6 bases and 8 bases respectively, with 16 bases between them. General study results and limits: By HLA locus, TCR association rates varied in a later analysis, with DRB1 showing the most and HLA-C the fewest. Most subjects' HLA-A and HLA-B alleles were reportedly predicted from TCR beta sequences.

A word on this clone: Its cognate antigen is unknown.

Researchers ran the PCR with 60 Vbeta and 13 Jbeta primers. Clones were sequenced by immunoSEQ multiplex PCR, and TCRdb holds only the in-frame ones, with some missing. This sample has some 150,000 clones, with 70% to 80% found just once. The rearrangement joins TRBV6-5 to TRBJ1-4; no firm D call. This receptor was obtained from a man in his forties in good health and CMV-seronegative. The sequenced sample was PBMCs. CDR3 residues: CASRRGPGYEKLFF. The DNA for the CDR3 is TGTGCCAGCAGACGCGGCCCGGGGTACGAAAAACTGTTTTTT.